The 14 T cell receptor beta chains below all came from one sample that was sequenced in a study of CD8+ T cells in alopecia areata (dated by TCRdb to 2016 to 2019). The time point label of this sample denotes: baseline before oral tofacitinib. Libraries were made using the immunoSEQ multiplex PCR assay. To provide template for TCR sequencing, every sample had RNA extracted and reverse transcribed into cDNA. TCRdb stores this immuneACCESS table with in-frame sequences only. Part of the clones is absent; in the studies checked, under half of the shortfall reflects unresolved V genes, and no reason is known for the rest. Within this sample are 61,000 or so clones, with almost 97% of them counted one time only. The top ten clones comprise approximately 24% of the sample. The sample was CD8+ T cells sorted from blood, taken at week 0. The receptors shown here come from a human donor with alopecia areata.

This chain uses TRBV4-3 with TRBJ2-7, with 8 bases that match TRBD1. This CDR3 is 14 amino acids long. CDR1 is LGHNA, CDR2 YSLEER, per germline. V lost 5 bases, J lost 3 bases, and 6 bases stayed unmatched. Here the CDR3 reads CASSAQTGGYEQYF. The CDR3 coding sequence is TGCGCCAGCAGCGCCCAAACAGGGGGCTACGAGCAGTACTTC.

The chain is built from TRBV4-3 and TRBJ1-1, with unresolved D. The CDR3 is 16 residues long. V lost 3 bases and J 0 bases, leaving 14 bases between the germline ends. Germline V CDR1 and CDR2: LGHNA, YSLEER. DNA for the CDR3: TGCGCCAGCAGCCAGGACTTCCGGACGTTGAACACTGAAGCTTTCTTT. This encodes CASSQDFRTLNTEAFF.

V gene TRBV4-1 combines with J gene TRBJ1-6, with D unresolved. The CDR3 runs to 13 residues. Germline V gene data show CDR1 as MGHRA and CDR2 as YSYEKL. The ends were cut back, 1 base at V and 11 bases at J, with 9 bases in the middle. The CDR3 sequence is CASSQAWGTPLHF. For the CDR3, the DNA is TGCGCCAGCAGCCAAGCTTGGGGTACACCCCTCCACTTT.

V is TRBV11-2 and J is TRBJ2-3, with 8 bases that match TRBD2. J gave up 1 base and V 3 bases, and 9 bases lay outside the gene matches. Germline loops: CDR1 SGHAT, CDR2 FQNNGV. The CDR3 runs to 17 residues. CDR3 protein: CASSFTPGGLGTDTQYF. CDR3 bases: TGTGCCAGCAGCTTTACGCCGGGGGGGCTCGGCACAGATACGCAGTATTTT.

This clone was counted a few times. The J gene is TRBJ2-7, the V gene TRBV6-1; weak D call: TRBD1 (5 bases). This CDR3 is built from 13 residues. The germline gives CDR1 MNHNS, CDR2 SASEGT. Trimming pared 7 bases from V and 5 bases from J, leaving 15 bases between. The CDR3 DNA reads TGTGCCAGCACCCCGGACGGCAGGGACGAGCAGTACTTC. Protein: CASTPDGRDEQYF.

The V and J genes are TRBV2 and TRBJ2-1, with a tentative D call TRBD1 (6 bases). CDR3 length equals 15 residues. Germline values: CDR1 SNHLY, CDR2 FYNNEI. The V end lost 3 bases, the J end lost 3 bases, and 12 bases lay between the germline ends. The CDR3 DNA reads TGTGCCAGCAGTGACTCAGGGACAATCTACAATGAGCAGTTCTTC. Its translation: CASSDSGTIYNEQFF.

The chain combines TRBV10-3 with TRBJ2-5; 7 bases line up with TRBD2. Germline-derived CDR1 and CDR2 are ENHRY and SYGVKD. V trimming: 7 bases; J trimming: 4 bases; junction bases outside the gene matches: 6. The CDR3 runs to 13 residues. The CDR3 sequence: CAIMDKRGETQYF. The CDR3 coding sequence is TGTGCCATCATGGACAAGCGGGGAGAGACCCAGTACTTC.

J is TRBJ2-1 and V is TRBV4-3; 10 bases are shared with TRBD2. This CDR3 spans 17 amino acids. V shed 3 bases and J 2 bases; nucleotides not matched to a gene: 7. The germline V gene has CDR1 LGHNA and CDR2 YSLEER. The CDR3 is CASSQSSLAGAYNEQFF. The CDR3, as DNA: TGCGCCAGCAGCCAGTCTTCCCTAGCGGGGGCCTACAATGAGCAGTTCTTC.

V is TRBV10-3 and J is TRBJ1-6; perhaps TRBD1 as D (6 bases). This CDR3 is built from 14 residues. Germline V gene data show CDR1 as ENHRY and CDR2 as SYGVKD. The V end lost 3 bases, the J end lost 6 bases, and 9 bases lay between the germline ends. The CDR3 here is CAISEEQGNSPLHF. The CDR3 coding sequence is TGTGCCATCAGTGAAGAACAGGGTAATTCACCCCTCCACTTT.

The CDR3 region has the DNA TGTGCCAGCAGCATTAGGCAGGACAGACCCTACAATGAGCAGTTCTTC. This gives the protein CASSIRQDRPYNEQFF. V gene TRBV7-9 combines with J gene TRBJ2-1, with D possibly TRBD1 on 6 matching bases. The CDR3 has 16 amino acids. V was pared by 5 bases and J by 2 bases, with 16 bases between. Per the germline V gene, CDR1 is SEHNR and CDR2 is FQNEAQ (reference sequence).

The chain has TRBV4-1 and TRBJ2-2; no definite D call. This CDR3 contains 14 residues. The germline CDR1 and CDR2 sequences are MGHRA and YSYEKL. Deletions cut 1 base from V and 10 bases from J, with 13 bases between. CDR3 nucleotide sequence: TGCGCCAGCAGCCAAGTTGAGTGGGCATTGGAGCTGTTTTTT. Translating gives CASSQVEWALELFF.

This chain's CDR3 is CASRDGTQTEAFF. The CDR3, as DNA: TGTGCCAGCAGGGACGGTACACAGACTGAAGCTTTCTTT. The chain joins TRBV2 to TRBJ1-1, with D unresolved. Trimming pared 6 bases from V and 5 bases from J, leaving 13 bases between. The CDR3 totals 13 residues. Germline V gene data show CDR1 as SNHLY and CDR2 as FYNNEI.

The genes are TRBV11-1 and TRBJ2-7; the match to TRBD2 covers 8 bases. With V trimmed by 4 bases and J by 6 bases, 8 bases remained unmatched. Germline CDR1 is SGHAT and CDR2 is FQDESV (reference sequence). The CDR3 loop spans 14 amino acids. The CDR3 here is CASSSFGGGIEQYF. The CDR3 DNA reads as TGTGCCAGCAGCTCCTTCGGCGGGGGGATCGAGCAGTACTTC.

The chain carries TRBV6-5 and TRBJ2-3; 10 positions agree with TRBD2. The junction had 3 bases not matched to a gene; V was cut back by 6 bases and J by 6 bases. From germline, CDR1 is MNHEY and CDR2 SVGAGI. The CDR3 runs to 13 residues. CDR3 protein: CASSGTSADTQYF. Written as DNA, the CDR3 is TGTGCCAGCAGCGGGACTAGCGCTGATACGCAGTATTTT.